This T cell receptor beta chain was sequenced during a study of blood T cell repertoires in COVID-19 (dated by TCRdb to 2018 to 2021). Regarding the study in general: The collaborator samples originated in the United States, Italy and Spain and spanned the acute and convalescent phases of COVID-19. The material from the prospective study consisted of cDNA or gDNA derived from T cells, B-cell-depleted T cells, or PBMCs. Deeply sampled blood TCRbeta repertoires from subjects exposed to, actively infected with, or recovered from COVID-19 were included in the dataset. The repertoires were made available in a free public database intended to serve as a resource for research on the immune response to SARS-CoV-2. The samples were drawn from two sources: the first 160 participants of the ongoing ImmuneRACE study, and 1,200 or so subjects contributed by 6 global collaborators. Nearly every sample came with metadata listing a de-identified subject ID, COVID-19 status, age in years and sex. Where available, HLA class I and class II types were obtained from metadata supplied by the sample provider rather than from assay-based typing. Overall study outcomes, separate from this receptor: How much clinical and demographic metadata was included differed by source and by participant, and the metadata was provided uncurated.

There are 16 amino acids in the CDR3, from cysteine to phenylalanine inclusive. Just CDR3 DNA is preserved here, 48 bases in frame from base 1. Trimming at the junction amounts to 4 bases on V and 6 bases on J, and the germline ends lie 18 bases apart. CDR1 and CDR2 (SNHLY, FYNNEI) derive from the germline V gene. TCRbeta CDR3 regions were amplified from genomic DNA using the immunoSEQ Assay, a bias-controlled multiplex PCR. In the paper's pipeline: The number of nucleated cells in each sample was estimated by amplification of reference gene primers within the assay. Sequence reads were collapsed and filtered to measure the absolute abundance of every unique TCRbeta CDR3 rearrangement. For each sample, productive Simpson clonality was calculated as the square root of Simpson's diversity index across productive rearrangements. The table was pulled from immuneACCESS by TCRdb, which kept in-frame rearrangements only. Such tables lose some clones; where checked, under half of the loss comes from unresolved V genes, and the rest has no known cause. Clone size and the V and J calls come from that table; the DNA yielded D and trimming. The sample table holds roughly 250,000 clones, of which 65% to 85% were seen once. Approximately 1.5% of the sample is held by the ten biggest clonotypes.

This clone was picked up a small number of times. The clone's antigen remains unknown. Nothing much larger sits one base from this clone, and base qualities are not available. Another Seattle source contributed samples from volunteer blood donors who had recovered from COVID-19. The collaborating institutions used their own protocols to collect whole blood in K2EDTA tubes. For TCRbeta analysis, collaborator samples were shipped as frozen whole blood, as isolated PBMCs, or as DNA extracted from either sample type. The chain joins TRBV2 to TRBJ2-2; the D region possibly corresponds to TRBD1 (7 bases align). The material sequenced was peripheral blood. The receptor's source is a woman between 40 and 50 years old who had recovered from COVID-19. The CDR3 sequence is CASSVGLQGGAGELFF. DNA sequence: TGTGCCAGCAGTGTCGGTCTTCAGGGGGGTGCCGGGGAGCTGTTTTTT.